This TCR beta chain was documented in a study of ipilimumab plus nivolumab after autologous stem cell transplantation. The CDR3 has 11 residues. CDR1 and CDR2 from the germline V gene are MNHNS and SASEGT. Trimming removed 8 bases from V and 6 bases from J, with 9 bases in between. Clones were sequenced by immunoSEQ multiplex PCR, and TCRdb holds only the in-frame ones, with some missing. The sample carries more than 9,000 clones, more than 65% recorded once. This specimen was PBMCs, taken in a trial of ipilimumab plus nivolumab as post-transplant consolidation. This sequence was found in a female donor with multiple myeloma. The chain carries TRBV6-1 and TRBJ2-3; D uncertain. CDR3 nucleotides: TGTGCCAGCGCTATACGGGATACGCAGTATTTT. Protein: CASAIRDTQYF.